The entry below gives a single T cell receptor beta chain sequence along with its context. The target antigen is unknown. Per germline, CDR1 SGHRS and CDR2 YFSETQ. The CDR3 is 14 residues long. The V segment lost 5 bases and the J segment 3 bases; nucleotides outside the gene matches: 2. The data belong to a study of cytomegalovirus exposure and HLA in healthy donors. Study-level findings and limits: Looking again later, the authors saw that most CMV-associated TCR beta chains seemed HLA-restricted. V- and J-gene trimming in TCR beta was tied to a missense DCLRE1C variant by an analysis performed later.

60 Vbeta and 13 Jbeta primers were used in PCR. Original processing methods: In a later analysis, approximately 73 million unique TCR beta chains included roughly 11 million shared by two or more donors. The table came from immunoSEQ multiplex PCR; TCRdb's copy has only in-frame clones and leaves some out. The V and J calls and clone size come from that table; D and trimming were worked out from the DNA. This table holds approximately 110,000 clones. The chain is built from TRBV5-1 and TRBJ2-2; TRBD1 matches 9 bases. The sequence came from a man under 40 in good health and CMV-seronegative. The sequenced material came from PBMCs. CDR3 protein: CASSGTGYTGELFF. The CDR3 coding sequence is TGCGCCAGCAGTGGGACAGGGTACACCGGGGAGCTGTTTTTT.